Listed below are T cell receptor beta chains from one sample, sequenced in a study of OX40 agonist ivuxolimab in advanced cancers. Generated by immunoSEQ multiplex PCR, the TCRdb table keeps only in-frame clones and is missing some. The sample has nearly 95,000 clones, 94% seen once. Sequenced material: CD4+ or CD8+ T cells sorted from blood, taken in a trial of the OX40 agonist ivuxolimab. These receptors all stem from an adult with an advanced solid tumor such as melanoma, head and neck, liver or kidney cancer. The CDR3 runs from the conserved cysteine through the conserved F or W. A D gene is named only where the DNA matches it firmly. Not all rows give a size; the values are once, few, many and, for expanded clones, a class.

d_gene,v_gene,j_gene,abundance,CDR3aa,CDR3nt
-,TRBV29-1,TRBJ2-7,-,CSVEGPYEQYF,TGCAGCGTGGAGGGCCCCTACGAGCAGTACTTC
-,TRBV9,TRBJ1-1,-,CASSVAPNTEAFF,TGTGCCAGCAGCGTAGCCCCCAACACTGAAGCTTTCTTT
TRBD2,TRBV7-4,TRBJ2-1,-,CASSLPTSGGDYNEQFF,TGTGCCAGCAGCCTGCCGACTAGCGGGGGGGATTACAATGAGCAGTTCTTC
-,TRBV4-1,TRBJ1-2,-,CASSQDSGRGISYTF,TGCGCCAGCAGCCAAGATTCTGGGCGGGGAATCAGCTACACCTTC
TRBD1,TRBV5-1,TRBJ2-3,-,CASSTRTGGRTDTQYF,TGCGCCAGCAGCACCCGGACAGGGGGCCGCACAGATACGCAGTATTTT
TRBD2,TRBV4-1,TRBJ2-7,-,CASSPRTSGKRDEQYF,TGCGCCAGCAGCCCCCGGACTAGCGGGAAACGGGACGAGCAGTACTTC
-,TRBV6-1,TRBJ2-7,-,CASSERDLAYEQYF,TGTGCCAGCAGTGAAAGGGACCTGGCCTACGAGCAGTACTTC
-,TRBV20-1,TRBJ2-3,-,CSAPLADTQYF,TGCAGTGCGCCGCTTGCAGATACGCAGTATTTT
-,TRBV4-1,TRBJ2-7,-,CASSHGQLGEQYF,TGCGCCAGCAGCCACGGACAGTTGGGCGAGCAGTACTTC
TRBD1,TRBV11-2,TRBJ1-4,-,CASSLDRGWGEKLFF,TGTGCCAGCAGCCTTGACAGGGGATGGGGGGAAAAACTGTTTTTT
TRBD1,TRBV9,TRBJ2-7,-,CASSAGTGGAYEQYF,TGTGCCAGCAGCGCCGGGACAGGGGGCGCCTACGAGCAGTACTTC
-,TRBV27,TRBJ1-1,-,CASSQGPEAFF,TGTGCCAGCAGCCAGGGCCCTGAAGCTTTCTTT
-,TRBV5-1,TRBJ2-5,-,CASSLVSVQETQYF,TGCGCCAGCAGCTTGGTTTCGGTACAAGAGACCCAGTACTTC
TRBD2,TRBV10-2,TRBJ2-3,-,CASGGTSGTSTDTQYF,TGCGCCAGCGGCGGGACTAGCGGAACTAGCACAGATACGCAGTATTTT
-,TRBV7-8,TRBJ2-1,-,CASSLVFGDNEQFF,TGTGCCAGCAGCTTAGTCTTCGGAGACAATGAGCAGTTCTTC
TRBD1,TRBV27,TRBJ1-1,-,CASSSILRDRGNTEAFF,TGTGCCAGCAGTAGTATCCTACGCGACAGGGGAAACACTGAAGCTTTCTTT
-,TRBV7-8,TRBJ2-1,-,CASSSAGSSYNEQFF,TGTGCCAGCAGCTCGGCGGGGAGCTCCTACAATGAGCAGTTCTTC
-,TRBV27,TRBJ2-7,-,CASSQGPSYEQYF,TGTGCCAGCAGTCAGGGACCCTCCTACGAGCAGTACTTC
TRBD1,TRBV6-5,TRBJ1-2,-,CASGTGYGYTF,TGTGCCAGCGGGACAGGGTACGGCTACACCTTC
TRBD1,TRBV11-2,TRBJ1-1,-,CASSLGPGQGWPEAFF,TGTGCCAGCAGCTTAGGTCCGGGACAGGGATGGCCTGAAGCTTTCTTT
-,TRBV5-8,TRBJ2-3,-,CASSPGRGPDTQYF,TGTGCCAGCAGCCCGGGACGGGGTCCAGATACGCAGTATTTT
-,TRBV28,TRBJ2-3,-,CASSWGEPDTQYF,TGTGCCAGCAGTTGGGGGGAGCCAGATACGCAGTATTTT
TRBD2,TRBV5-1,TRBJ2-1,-,CASSHRTGLADEQFF,TGCGCCAGCAGCCACCGGACGGGACTAGCGGACGAGCAGTTCTTC
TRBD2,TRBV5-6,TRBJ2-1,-,CASSLGTSNEQFF,TGTGCCAGCAGCTTGGGGACTAGCAATGAGCAGTTCTTC
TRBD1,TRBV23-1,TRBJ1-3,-,CASSQATGFSGNTIYF,TGCGCCAGCAGTCAAGCGACAGGGTTTTCTGGAAACACCATATATTTT
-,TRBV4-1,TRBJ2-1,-,CASSPTLGDEQFF,TGCGCCAGCAGCCCTACATTAGGCGATGAGCAGTTCTTC
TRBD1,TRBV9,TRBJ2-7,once,CASSVRTGGVYEQYF,TGTGCCAGCAGCGTCCGGACAGGGGGGGTCTACGAGCAGTACTTC
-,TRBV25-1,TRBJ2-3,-,CASGHTDTQYF,TGTGCCAGCGGGCACACAGATACGCAGTATTTT
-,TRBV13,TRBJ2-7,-,CASSLEGAYEQYF,TGTGCCAGCAGCTTAGAGGGGGCCTACGAGCAGTACTTC
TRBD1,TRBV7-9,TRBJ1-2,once,CASSDNGRGLYGYTF,TGTGCCAGCAGCGACAACGGCAGGGGGCTTTATGGCTACACCTTC
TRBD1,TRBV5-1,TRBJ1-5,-,CASSLTGGGGQPQHF,TGCGCCAGCAGCTTAACAGGGGGCGGCGGTCAGCCCCAGCATTTT
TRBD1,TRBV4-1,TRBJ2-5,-,CASSQDRGRWEQYF,TGCGCCAGCAGCCAAGACAGGGGGCGTTGGGAGCAGTACTTC
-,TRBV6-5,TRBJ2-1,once,CASGVYRENEQFF,TGTGCCAGCGGGGTTTACAGGGAAAATGAGCAGTTCTTC
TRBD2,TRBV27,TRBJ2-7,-,CASSLLGGRAYEQYF,TGTGCCAGCAGTTTATTGGGCGGGAGGGCCTACGAGCAGTACTTC
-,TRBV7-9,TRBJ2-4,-,CASSPPRAKNIQYF,TGTGCCAGCAGCCCCCCGAGAGCCAAAAACATTCAGTACTTC
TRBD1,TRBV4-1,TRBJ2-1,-,CASSQGFAGGEQFF,TGCGCCAGCAGCCAAGGATTCGCAGGGGGTGAGCAGTTCTTC
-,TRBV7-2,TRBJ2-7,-,CASSLGSGYYEQYF,TGTGCCAGCAGCTTAGGGTCAGGATACTACGAGCAGTACTTC
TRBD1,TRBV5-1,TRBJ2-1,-,CASRSTGLYNEQFF,TGCGCCAGCAGATCGACAGGGCTATACAATGAGCAGTTCTTC
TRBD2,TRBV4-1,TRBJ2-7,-,CASSLRFSGTSVYEQYF,TGCGCCAGCAGCCTGAGATTTTCCGGGACTAGCGTCTACGAGCAGTACTTC